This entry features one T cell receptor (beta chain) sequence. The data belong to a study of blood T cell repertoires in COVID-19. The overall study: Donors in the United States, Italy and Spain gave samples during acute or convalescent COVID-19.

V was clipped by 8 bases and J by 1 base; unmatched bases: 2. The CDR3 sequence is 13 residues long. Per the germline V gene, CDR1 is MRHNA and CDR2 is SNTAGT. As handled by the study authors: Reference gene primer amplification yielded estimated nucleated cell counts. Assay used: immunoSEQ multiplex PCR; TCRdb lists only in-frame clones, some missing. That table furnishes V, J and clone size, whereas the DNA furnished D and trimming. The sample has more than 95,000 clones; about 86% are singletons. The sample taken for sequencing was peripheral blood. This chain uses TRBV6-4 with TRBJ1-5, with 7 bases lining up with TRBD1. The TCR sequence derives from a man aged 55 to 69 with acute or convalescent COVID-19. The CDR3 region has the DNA TGTGCCAGCGCGGGACAGAGCAATCAGCCCCAGCATTTT. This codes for CASAGQSNQPQHF.